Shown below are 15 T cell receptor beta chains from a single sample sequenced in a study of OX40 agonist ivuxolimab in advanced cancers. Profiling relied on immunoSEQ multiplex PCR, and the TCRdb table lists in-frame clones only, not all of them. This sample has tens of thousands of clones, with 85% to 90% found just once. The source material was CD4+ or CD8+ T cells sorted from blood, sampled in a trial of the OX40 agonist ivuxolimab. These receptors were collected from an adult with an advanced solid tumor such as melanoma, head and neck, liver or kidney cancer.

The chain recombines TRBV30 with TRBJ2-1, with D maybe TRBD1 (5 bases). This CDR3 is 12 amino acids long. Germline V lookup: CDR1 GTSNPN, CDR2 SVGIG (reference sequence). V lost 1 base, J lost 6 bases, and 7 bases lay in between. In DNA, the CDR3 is TGTGCCTGGAGTGAGGGGCCCAATGAGCAGTTCTTC. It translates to CAWSEGPNEQFF. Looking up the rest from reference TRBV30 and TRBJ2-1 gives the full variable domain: SQTIHQWPATLVQPVGSPLSLECTVEGTSNPNLYWYRQAAGRGLQLLFYSVGIGQISSEVPQNLSASRPQDRQFILSSKKLLLSDSGFYLCAWSEGPNEQFFGPGTRLTVL.

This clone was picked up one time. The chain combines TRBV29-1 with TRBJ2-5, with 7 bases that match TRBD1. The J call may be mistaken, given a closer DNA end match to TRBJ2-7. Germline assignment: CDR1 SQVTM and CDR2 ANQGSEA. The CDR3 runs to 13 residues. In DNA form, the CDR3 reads TGCAGCGTTGAAGACCCGACAGGGAACGAGCAGTACTTC. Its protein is CSVEDPTGNEQYF.

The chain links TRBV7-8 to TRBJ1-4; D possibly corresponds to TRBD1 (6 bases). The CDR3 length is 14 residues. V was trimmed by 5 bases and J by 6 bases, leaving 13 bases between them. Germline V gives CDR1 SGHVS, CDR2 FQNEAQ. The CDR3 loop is CASSMDSLDEKLFF. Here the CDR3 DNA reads TGTGCCAGCAGCATGGACAGCTTGGATGAAAAACTGTTTTTT. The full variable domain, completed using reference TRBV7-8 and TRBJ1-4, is GAGVSQSPRYKVAKRGQDVALRCDPISGHVSLFWYQQALGQGPEFLTYFQNEAQLDKSGLPSDRFFAERPEGSVSTLKIQRTQQEDSAVYLCASSMDSLDEKLFFGSGTQLSVL.

CDR3 DNA: TGTGCCAGCAGCTACGGGACATTCTCCTACGAGCAGTACTTC. As protein: CASSYGTFSYEQYF. The chain has TRBV11-1 and TRBJ2-5; a possible D gene is TRBD1 (6 bases). Near its end, the DNA agrees better with TRBJ2-7, so the J call may be wrong. Per the germline V gene, CDR1 is SGHAT and CDR2 is FQDESV (reference sequence). The CDR3 covers 14 residues.

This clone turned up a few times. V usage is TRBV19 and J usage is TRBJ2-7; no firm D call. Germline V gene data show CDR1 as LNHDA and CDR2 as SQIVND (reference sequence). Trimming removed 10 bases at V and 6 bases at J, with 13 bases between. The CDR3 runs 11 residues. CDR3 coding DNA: TGTGCCACCGGCGTTCTAAGCGAGCAGTACTTC. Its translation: CATGVLSEQYF.

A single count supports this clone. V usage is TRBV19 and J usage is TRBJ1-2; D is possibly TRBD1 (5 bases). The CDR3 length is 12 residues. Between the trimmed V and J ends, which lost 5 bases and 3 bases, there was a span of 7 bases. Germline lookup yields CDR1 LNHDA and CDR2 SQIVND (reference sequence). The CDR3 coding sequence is TGTGCCAGTAGTTCCAGGGACTATGGCTACACCTTC. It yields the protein CASSSRDYGYTF.

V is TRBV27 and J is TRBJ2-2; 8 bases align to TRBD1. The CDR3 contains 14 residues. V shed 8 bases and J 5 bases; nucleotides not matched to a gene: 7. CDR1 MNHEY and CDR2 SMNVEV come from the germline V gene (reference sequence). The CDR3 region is CASGARGRTGELFF. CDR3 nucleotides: TGTGCCAGCGGCGCCAGGGGGCGGACCGGGGAGCTGTTTTTT.

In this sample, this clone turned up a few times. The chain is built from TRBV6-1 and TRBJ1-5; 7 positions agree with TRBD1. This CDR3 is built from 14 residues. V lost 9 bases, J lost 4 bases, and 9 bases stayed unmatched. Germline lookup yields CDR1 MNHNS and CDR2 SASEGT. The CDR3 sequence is CASNDRAENQPQHF. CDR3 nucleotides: TGTGCCAGTAATGACAGGGCCGAGAATCAGCCCCAGCATTTT.

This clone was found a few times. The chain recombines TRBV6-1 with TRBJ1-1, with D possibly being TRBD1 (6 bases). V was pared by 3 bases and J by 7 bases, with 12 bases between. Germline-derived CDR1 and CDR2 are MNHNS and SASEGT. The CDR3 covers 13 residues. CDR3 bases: TGTGCCAGCAGTGACATCATAGGGGGTGAAGCTTTCTTT. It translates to CASSDIIGGEAFF.

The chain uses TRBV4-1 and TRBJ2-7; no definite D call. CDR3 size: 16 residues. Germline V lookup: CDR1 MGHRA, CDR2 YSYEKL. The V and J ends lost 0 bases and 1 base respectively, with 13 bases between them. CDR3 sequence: CASSQDYPGTSYEQYF. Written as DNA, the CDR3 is TGCGCCAGCAGCCAAGACTACCCCGGTACTTCCTACGAGCAGTACTTC.

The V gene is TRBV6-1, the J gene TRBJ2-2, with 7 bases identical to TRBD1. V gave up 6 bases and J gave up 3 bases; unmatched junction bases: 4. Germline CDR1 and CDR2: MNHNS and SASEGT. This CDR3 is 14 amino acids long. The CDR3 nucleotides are TGTGCCAGCAGAGTCACAGGGGACACCGGGGAGCTGTTTTTT. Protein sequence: CASRVTGDTGELFF.

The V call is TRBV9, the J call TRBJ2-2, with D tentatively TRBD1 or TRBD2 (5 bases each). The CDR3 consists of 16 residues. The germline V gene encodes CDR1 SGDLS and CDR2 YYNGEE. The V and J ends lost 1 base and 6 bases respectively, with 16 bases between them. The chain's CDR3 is CASSVLGTRDAGELFF. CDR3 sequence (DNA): TGTGCCAGCAGCGTATTAGGGACCCGAGACGCCGGGGAGCTGTTTTTT.

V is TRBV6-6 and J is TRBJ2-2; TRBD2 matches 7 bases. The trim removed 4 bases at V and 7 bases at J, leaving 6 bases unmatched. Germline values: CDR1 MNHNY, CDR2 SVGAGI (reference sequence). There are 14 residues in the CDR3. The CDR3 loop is CASSSLPGGGELFF. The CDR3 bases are TGTGCCAGCAGTTCCCTCCCGGGGGGCGGGGAGCTGTTTTTT.

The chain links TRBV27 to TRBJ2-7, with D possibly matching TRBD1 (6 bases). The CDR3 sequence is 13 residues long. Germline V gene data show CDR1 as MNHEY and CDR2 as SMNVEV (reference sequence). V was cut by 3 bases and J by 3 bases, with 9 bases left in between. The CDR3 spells CASSLGQIYEQYF. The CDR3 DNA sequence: TGTGCCAGCAGTTTGGGACAAATCTACGAGCAGTACTTC.

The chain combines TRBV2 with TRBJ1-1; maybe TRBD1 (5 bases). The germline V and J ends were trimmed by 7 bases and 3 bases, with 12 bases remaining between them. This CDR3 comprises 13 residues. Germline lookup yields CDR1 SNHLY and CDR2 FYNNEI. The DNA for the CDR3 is TGTGCCAGCACCGGGGAACAGGACACTGAAGCTTTCTTT. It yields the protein CASTGEQDTEAFF. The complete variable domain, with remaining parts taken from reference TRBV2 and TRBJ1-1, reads EPEVTQTPSHQVTQMGQEVILRCVPISNHLYFYWYRQILGQKVEFLVSFYNNEISEKSEIFDDQFSVERPDGSNFTLKIRSTKLEDSAMYFCASTGEQDTEAFFGQGTRLTVV.